These 11 T cell receptor beta chains were all obtained from the same sample, sequenced in a study of cytomegalovirus exposure and HLA in healthy donors. The PCR contained 60 Vbeta and 13 Jbeta primers. TCRdb's copy holds only in-frame clones and misses some; the assay was immunoSEQ multiplex PCR. This table has 130,000 or so clones, 70% to 85% appearing once. Sequencing used PBMCs. These receptors were obtained from a woman between 18 and 29 years old in good health and CMV-seropositive.

This clone was detected once. This chain connects TRBV15 to TRBJ1-2; the D is unclear. Trimming pared 5 bases from V and 8 bases from J, leaving 9 bases between. This CDR3 spans 11 amino acids. Germline loops: CDR1 LNHNV, CDR2 YYDKDF (reference sequence). CDR3 sequence: CATSDLGGYTF. Here the CDR3 DNA reads TGTGCCACCAGCGACCTCGGGGGCTACACCTTC.

The V gene is TRBV27, the J gene TRBJ1-5; no definite D call. V was trimmed by 0 bases and J by 4 bases, leaving 10 bases between them. From germline, CDR1 is MNHEY and CDR2 SMNVEV (reference sequence). The CDR3 has 15 amino acids. The CDR3 region is CASSLSLPVNQPQHF. The CDR3 DNA sequence: TGTGCCAGCAGTTTATCCCTCCCCGTTAATCAGCCCCAGCATTTT.

The chain combines TRBV5-6 with TRBJ2-7; 9 bases fit TRBD1. Germline trimming cut 5 bases from V and 3 bases from J; bases unmatched to any gene: 12. The CDR3 is 16 amino acids. Germline-derived CDR1 and CDR2 are SGHDT and YYEEEE. The CDR3 DNA sequence: TGTGCCAGCAGTTATAGGGGGACAGGGAGTATCTACGAGCAGTACTTC. Encoded protein: CASSYRGTGSIYEQYF.

The V gene is TRBV10-3, the J gene TRBJ2-2, with 9 bases that match TRBD1. This CDR3 contains 18 residues. The trim removed 0 bases at V and 2 bases at J, leaving 7 bases unmatched. From germline, CDR1 is ENHRY and CDR2 SYGVKD. CDR3 DNA sequence: TGTGCCATCAGTGAGTCCCCCGGGACAGGGATAAACACCGGGGAGCTGTTTTTT. This sequence encodes CAISESPGTGINTGELFF.

This clone was seen only a few times. This chain uses TRBV5-6 with TRBJ2-7, with a weak D call TRBD1 (6 bases). This CDR3 comprises 14 residues. The germline gives CDR1 SGHDT, CDR2 YYEEEE. Trimming cost V 1 base and J 1 base, with 9 bases left between them. DNA of the CDR3: TGTGCCAGCAGCTTGCAGGACAGATCCTACGAGCAGTACTTC. It yields the protein CASSLQDRSYEQYF.

The chain joins TRBV28 to TRBJ1-4, with D hard to call. V was clipped by 6 bases and J by 7 bases, with 6 bases between them. Germline CDR1 MDHEN, CDR2 SYDVKM. CDR3 length: 11 amino acids. CDR3: CASSVSEKLFF. CDR3 sequence (DNA): TGTGCCAGCAGCGTTTCTGAAAAACTGTTTTTT. Based on the CDR3 plus reference TRBV28 and TRBJ1-4, the full variable domain is DVKVTQSSRYLVKRTGEKVFLECVQDMDHENMFWYRQDPGLGLRLIYFSYDVKMKEKGDIPEGYSVSREKKERFSLILESASTNQTSMYLCASSVSEKLFFGSGTQLSVL.

This clone was counted between two and nine times. The V gene is TRBV25-1, the J gene TRBJ2-2; tentatively, D is TRBD1 (6 bases). The CDR3 consists of 16 residues. Trimming cost V 7 bases and J 1 base, with 16 bases left between them. Germline V gene lookup returns CDR1 MGHDK and CDR2 SYGVNS. This chain's CDR3 is CASTGPGHQNTGELFF. As DNA, the CDR3 is TGTGCCAGCACCGGACCGGGACACCAGAACACCGGGGAGCTGTTTTTT.

In the case of this clone: The germline gene is not matched at one end of the junction; a read error may be the cause. J is TRBJ2-7 and V is TRBV7-9, with D possibly matching TRBD1 (6 bases). This CDR3 contains 17 residues. CDR1 is SEHNR, CDR2 FQNEAQ, per germline (reference sequence). In DNA, the CDR3 is TGTTCCAGCAGCTTAGAGCCTCAGGGGCCCCGCTCCTACGAGCAGTACTTC. Translated, it gives CSSSLEPQGPRSYEQYF.

The rearrangement joins TRBV4-1 to TRBJ2-5; maybe TRBD2 (6 bases). CDR3 size: 18 residues. CDR1 and CDR2 (germline): MGHRA, YSYEKL. V lost 4 bases and J 4 bases, leaving 25 bases between the germline ends. For the CDR3, the DNA is TGCGCCAGCAGCCGACGGGACGGAGGGGCGGCTTGGGGAGAGACCCAGTACTTC. It yields the protein CASSRRDGGAAWGETQYF.

The rearrangement links TRBV19 to TRBJ2-5, with 9 bases matching TRBD2. Germline CDR1 and CDR2: LNHDA and SQIVND (reference sequence). Losses at the gene ends were 5 bases for V and 0 bases for J; bases not matched to a gene: 13. This CDR3 is built from 18 residues. CDR3 sequence (DNA): TGTGCCAGTAGTCCTTTGGCGGGGGGGCAGTTGTACCAAGAGACCCAGTACTTC. This gives the protein CASSPLAGGQLYQETQYF.

This clone was counted only a few times. V and J are TRBV4-1 and TRBJ2-2; maybe TRBD2 (6 bases). Germline CDR1 and CDR2: MGHRA and YSYEKL. The CDR3 runs to 16 residues. V lost 1 base and J 7 bases, leaving 16 bases between the germline ends. The CDR3 loop reads CASSQGGLREVGELFF. CDR3 bases: TGCGCCAGCAGCCAAGGGGGACTCCGGGAAGTCGGGGAGCTGTTTTTT.